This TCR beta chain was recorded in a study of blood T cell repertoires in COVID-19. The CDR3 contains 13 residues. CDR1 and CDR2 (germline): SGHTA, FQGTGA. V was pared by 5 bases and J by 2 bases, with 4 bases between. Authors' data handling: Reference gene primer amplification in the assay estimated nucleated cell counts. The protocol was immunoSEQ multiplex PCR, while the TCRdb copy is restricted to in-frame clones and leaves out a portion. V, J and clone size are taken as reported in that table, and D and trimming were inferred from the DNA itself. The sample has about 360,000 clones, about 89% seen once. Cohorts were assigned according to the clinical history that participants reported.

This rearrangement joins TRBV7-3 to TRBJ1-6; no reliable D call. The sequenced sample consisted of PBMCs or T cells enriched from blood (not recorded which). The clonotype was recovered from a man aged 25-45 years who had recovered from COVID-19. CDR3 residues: CASSQTYNSPLHF. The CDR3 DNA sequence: TGTGCCAGCAGCCAGACCTATAATTCACCCCTCCACTTT.